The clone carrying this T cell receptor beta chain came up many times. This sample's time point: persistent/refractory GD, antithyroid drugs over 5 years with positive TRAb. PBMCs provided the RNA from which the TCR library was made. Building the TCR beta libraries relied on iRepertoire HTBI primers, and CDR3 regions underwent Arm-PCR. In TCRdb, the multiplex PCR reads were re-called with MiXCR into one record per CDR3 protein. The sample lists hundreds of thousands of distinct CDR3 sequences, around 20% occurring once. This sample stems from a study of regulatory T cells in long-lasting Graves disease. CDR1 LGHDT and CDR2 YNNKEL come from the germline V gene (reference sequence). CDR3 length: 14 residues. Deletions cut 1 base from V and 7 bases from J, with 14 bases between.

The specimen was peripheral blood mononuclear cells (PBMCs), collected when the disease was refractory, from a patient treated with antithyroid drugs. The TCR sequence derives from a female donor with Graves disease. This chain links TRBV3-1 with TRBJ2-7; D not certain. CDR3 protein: CASSQVTQLGEQYF. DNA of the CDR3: TGTGCCAGCAGCCAAGTTACCCAACTCGGGGAGCAGTACTTC.